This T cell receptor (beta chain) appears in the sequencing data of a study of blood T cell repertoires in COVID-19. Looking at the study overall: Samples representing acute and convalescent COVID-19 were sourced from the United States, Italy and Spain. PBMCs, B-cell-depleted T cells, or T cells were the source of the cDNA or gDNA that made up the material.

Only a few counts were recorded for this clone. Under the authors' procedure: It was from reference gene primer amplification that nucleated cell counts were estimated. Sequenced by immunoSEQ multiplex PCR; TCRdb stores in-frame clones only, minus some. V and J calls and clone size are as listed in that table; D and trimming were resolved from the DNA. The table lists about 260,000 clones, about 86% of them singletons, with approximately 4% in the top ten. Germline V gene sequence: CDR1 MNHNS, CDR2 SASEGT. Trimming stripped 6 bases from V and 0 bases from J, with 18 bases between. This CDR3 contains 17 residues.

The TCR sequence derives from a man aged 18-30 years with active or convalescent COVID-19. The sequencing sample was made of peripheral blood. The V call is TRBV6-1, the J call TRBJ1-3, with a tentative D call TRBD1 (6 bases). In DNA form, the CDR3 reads TGTGCCAGCAGGGAAAGCCCCGACAGGCTCTCTGGAAACACCATATATTTT. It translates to CASRESPDRLSGNTIYF.